These 25 T cell receptor beta chains share one sample of origin, sequenced in a study of lymphopenia after photon versus proton radiotherapy. Using immunoSEQ multiplex PCR, the repertoire was profiled, and TCRdb retains in-frame clones only, with some absent. The table lists some 42,000 clones, about four fifths of them singletons, with about 24% in the top ten. Specimen: peripheral blood, collected from a patient treated with proton-based radiotherapy. These receptors were collected from a woman between 65 and 79 years old with pancreatic cancer.

The chain links TRBV29-1 to TRBJ1-2, with D perhaps matching TRBD1 (5 bases). Germline assignment: CDR1 SQVTM and CDR2 ANQGSEA. The CDR3 loop spans 13 amino acids. V lost 2 bases and J 2 bases, leaving 9 bases between the germline ends. The CDR3 here is CSVESGWNYGYTF. CDR3 DNA sequence: TGCAGCGTTGAATCAGGGTGGAACTATGGCTACACCTTC.

The chain joins TRBV28 to TRBJ1-3; D is unresolved. The CDR3 has 14 residues. Germline CDR1 reads MDHEN; CDR2 reads SYDVKM. V was shortened by 7 bases and J by 10 bases, with 20 bases between the two germline ends. Here the CDR3 reads CASTGPVAAGTIYF. The DNA for the CDR3 is TGTGCCAGCACAGGCCCCGTGGCCGCCGGGACCATATATTTT. The variable domain in full, completed from reference TRBV28 and TRBJ1-3, reads DVKVTQSSRYLVKRTGEKVFLECVQDMDHENMFWYRQDPGLGLRLIYFSYDVKMKEKGDIPEGYSVSREKKERFSLILESASTNQTSMYLCASTGPVAAGTIYFGEGSWLTVV.

Many counts were recorded for this clone. The rearrangement joins TRBV4-3 to TRBJ2-3; tentative D call: TRBD1 (5 bases). Trimming took off 0 bases at V and 3 bases at J, with 7 bases between the two ends. CDR3 length: 14 amino acids. Germline V CDR1 and CDR2: LGHNA, YSLEER. The CDR3 DNA is TGCGCCAGCAGCCAAGAACGACAGACAGATACGCAGTATTTT. It is translated as CASSQERQTDTQYF.

The V gene is TRBV19, the J gene TRBJ2-7; D possibly uses TRBD1 or TRBD2 (5 bases each). CDR3 length equals 15 residues. CDR1 is LNHDA and CDR2 is SQIVND in the germline V gene (reference sequence). V gave up 5 bases and J gave up 0 bases, with 14 bases separating them. This CDR3 reads CASSPGTASSYEQYF. In DNA form, the CDR3 reads TGTGCCAGTAGTCCCGGGACCGCGAGCTCCTACGAGCAGTACTTC.

The chain combines TRBV6-5 with TRBJ2-2; D remains unclear. The CDR3 is made up of 13 amino acids. In germline, CDR1 is MNHEY, CDR2 SVGAGI. Trimming pared 2 bases from V and 6 bases from J, leaving 7 bases between. The CDR3 loop is CASSYGLAGELFF. CDR3 nucleotides: TGTGCCAGCAGTTACGGGTTGGCCGGGGAGCTGTTTTTT.

In regard to this clone: The same CDR3 is also encoded by other DNA sequences in this sample. The chain combines TRBV30 with TRBJ2-7; 7 bases match TRBD1. This CDR3 region has 14 residues. The J segment lost 1 base and the V segment lost 0 bases, leaving 3 bases of the junction unmatched. Germline values: CDR1 GTSNPN, CDR2 SVGIG (reference sequence). The CDR3 spells CAWSVSGGSYEQYF. As DNA, the CDR3 is TGTGCCTGGAGTGTATCAGGGGGATCCTACGAGCAGTACTTC.

This chain links TRBV18 with TRBJ2-5; D unclear. Germline loops: CDR1 KGHSH, CDR2 LQKENI. CDR3 size: 15 residues. Trimming removed 2 bases from V and 0 bases from J, with 10 bases in between. The CDR3 is CASSPWMANQETQYF. The DNA of the CDR3 is TGTGCCAGCTCACCATGGATGGCAAACCAAGAGACCCAGTACTTC. Full variable domain (rest looked up from reference TRBV18 and TRBJ2-5): NAGVMQNPRHLVRRRGQEARLRCSPMKGHSHVYWYRQLPEEGLKFMVYLQKENIIDESGMPKERFSAEFPKEGPSILRIQQVVRGDSAAYFCASSPWMANQETQYFGPGTRLLVL.

Regarding this clone: Germline is not matched at one junction end, which may reflect a read error. This chain links TRBV6-5 with TRBJ1-2, with D tentatively TRBD1 (5 bases). The CDR3 runs to 14 residues. Germline-derived CDR1 and CDR2 are MNHEY and SVGAGI. The CDR3 sequence is CASSYSGTAPVNHF. The DNA for the CDR3 is TGTGCCAGCAGTTACTCCGGGACGGCTCCGGTGAACCACTTC.

This sequence joins TRBV7-9 and TRBJ2-3; TRBD2 might be the D (5 bases). The CDR3 spans 15 residues. The V and J ends lost 3 bases and 2 bases respectively, with 12 bases between them. The germline V gene encodes CDR1 SEHNR and CDR2 FQNEAQ (reference sequence). CDR3 loop: CASSLTEDYTDTQYF. The CDR3 DNA reads as TGTGCCAGCAGCTTGACGGAGGATTACACAGATACGCAGTATTTT.

This clone was seen only a few times. The rearrangement uses TRBV27 and TRBJ2-5; unclear D gene. Per germline, CDR1 MNHEY and CDR2 SMNVEV (reference sequence). Trimming took off 2 bases at V and 5 bases at J, with 18 bases between the two ends. The CDR3 extends over 16 amino acids. For the CDR3, the DNA is TGTGCCAGCAGTTTAACCGGAAGTGTCCCCTACGAGACCCAGTACTTC. This sequence encodes CASSLTGSVPYETQYF.

The rearrangement joins TRBV28 to TRBJ2-2; no clear D. V gave up 4 bases and J gave up 0 bases, with 12 bases separating them. This CDR3 region has 16 residues. The germline V gene has CDR1 MDHEN and CDR2 SYDVKM. In nucleotides, the CDR3 is TGTGCCAGCAGTTGGGTTCTGAGTGCGAACACCGGGGAGCTGTTTTTT. This codes for CASSWVLSANTGELFF.

This chain joins TRBV10-3 and TRBJ1-5, with 11 bases identical to TRBD1. Trimming at V came to 0 bases and at J to 1 base, leaving 11 bases not matched to a gene. Germline CDR1 and CDR2: ENHRY and SYGVKD. CDR3 length equals 20 residues. CDR3 sequence reads: CAISESPQDRGLLSNQPQHF. In nucleotides, the CDR3 is TGTGCCATCAGTGAGTCGCCCCAGGACAGGGGGCTCTTGAGCAATCAGCCCCAGCATTTT.

The rearrangement joins TRBV18 to TRBJ2-1, with D maybe TRBD1 (5 bases). Germline V lookup: CDR1 KGHSH, CDR2 LQKENI. V was shortened by 2 bases and J by 7 bases, with 6 bases between the two germline ends. The CDR3 is 12 amino acids. The CDR3 DNA follows: TGTGCCAGCTCACCAGCAGGGAATGAGCAGTTCTTC. Translated: CASSPAGNEQFF.

The rearrangement links TRBV10-3 to TRBJ1-4, with a tentative D call TRBD1 (6 bases). Between the trimmed V and J ends, which lost 0 bases and 5 bases, there was a span of 13 bases. This CDR3 has 16 residues. Germline lookup yields CDR1 ENHRY and CDR2 SYGVKD. CDR3 loop: CAISESKGGINEKLFF. The DNA for the CDR3 is TGTGCCATCAGTGAGTCGAAGGGGGGTATAAATGAAAAACTGTTTTTT.

CDR3 region: CASSLGGVVGNTIYF. Here the CDR3 DNA reads TGTGCCAGCAGTTTGGGGGGGGTGGTCGGAAACACCATATATTTT. This chain uses TRBV28 with TRBJ1-3, with D perhaps TRBD1 (5 bases). The germline V gene has CDR1 MDHEN and CDR2 SYDVKM. The CDR3 totals 15 residues. Between the trimmed V and J ends, which lost 3 bases and 4 bases, there was a span of 13 bases.

The chain has TRBV2 and TRBJ1-5; TRBD1 might be the D (5 bases). Germline V lookup: CDR1 SNHLY, CDR2 FYNNEI. V was pared by 4 bases and J by 5 bases, with 12 bases between. There are 14 residues in the CDR3. CDR3 protein: CASSVGRGYQPQHF. The CDR3 DNA reads as TGTGCCAGCAGTGTGGGGCGGGGGTATCAGCCCCAGCATTTT.

The chain carries TRBV28 and TRBJ2-3, with TRBD2 matching 10 bases. V shed 1 base, J shed 1 base, and the junction held 2 bases outside the gene matches. The CDR3 loop spans 16 amino acids. Germline CDR1 is MDHEN and CDR2 is SYDVKM. This CDR3 reads CASSLYGTSGTDTQYF. In DNA form, the CDR3 reads TGTGCCAGCAGTTTATACGGGACTAGCGGCACAGATACGCAGTATTTT.

The rearrangement uses TRBV18 and TRBJ1-2, with TRBD1 matching 8 bases. The V gene end was trimmed by 4 bases and the J gene end by 2 bases; junction bases not matched to a gene: 3. The CDR3 spans 14 residues. Germline CDR1 and CDR2: KGHSH and LQKENI. CDR3 DNA: TGTGCCAGCTCACGAGGGACAGGAAACTATGGCTACACCTTC. Amino acid sequence: CASSRGTGNYGYTF.

V gene TRBV5-1 combines with J gene TRBJ2-1, with D unclear. The CDR3 has 11 residues. The germline V and J ends were trimmed by 2 bases and 8 bases, with 5 bases remaining between them. Germline V gene data show CDR1 as SGHRS and CDR2 as YFSETQ. The CDR3 is CASSFRDEQFF. CDR3 DNA: TGCGCCAGCAGCTTCCGAGATGAGCAGTTCTTC.

The chain carries TRBV19 and TRBJ2-2; no reliable D call. CDR1 LNHDA and CDR2 SQIVND come from the germline V gene (reference sequence). Trimming shortened V by 5 bases and J by 3 bases, and 1 base separated the two germline ends. CDR3 size: 11 residues. CDR3 amino acids: CASSYTGELFF. The CDR3 nucleotides are TGTGCCAGTAGTTACACCGGGGAGCTGTTTTTT. Variable domain in full (rest from reference TRBV19 and TRBJ2-2): DGGITQSPKYLFRKEGQNVTLSCEQNLNHDAMYWYRQDPGQGLRLIYYSQIVNDFQKGDIAEGYSVSREKKESFPLTVTSAQKNPTAFYLCASSYTGELFFGEGSRLTVL.

The chain combines TRBV7-2 with TRBJ2-7; 10 bases are shared with TRBD2. There are 16 residues in the CDR3. From germline, CDR1 is SGHTA and CDR2 FQGNSA. Losses at the gene ends were 0 bases for V and 3 bases for J; bases not matched to a gene: 5. Here the CDR3 DNA reads TGTGCCAGCAGCTTAGCGGCTAGCGGGAGTATCTACGAGCAGTACTTC. Protein sequence: CASSLAASGSIYEQYF.

The chain links TRBV29-1 to TRBJ2-7; D is perhaps TRBD1 (5 bases). CDR1 is SQVTM and CDR2 is ANQGSEA in the germline V gene. V was shortened by 4 bases and J by 0 bases, with 7 bases between the two germline ends. This CDR3 region has 12 residues. The CDR3 spells CSVGRDSYEQYF. DNA of the CDR3: TGCAGCGTTGGCAGGGACTCCTACGAGCAGTACTTC.

This chain uses TRBV5-1 with TRBJ1-6; a weak D match, TRBD1 (5 bases). Trimming left V 1 base short and J 5 bases short, with 10 bases between. The CDR3 totals 15 residues. Germline lookup yields CDR1 SGHRS and CDR2 YFSETQ. In nucleotides, the CDR3 is TGCGCCAGCAGCTTGATCTCAGGGAATAATTCACCCCTCCACTTT. This encodes CASSLISGNNSPLHF.

This chain joins TRBV5-4 and TRBJ2-1, with a tentative D call TRBD2 (5 bases). In germline, CDR1 is SGHNT, CDR2 YYREEE (reference sequence). The CDR3 runs 15 residues. Trimming removed 4 bases from V and 4 bases from J, with 15 bases in between. The CDR3 is CASSPLRDPYNEQFF. CDR3 bases: TGTGCCAGCAGCCCGCTCCGGGATCCGTACAATGAGCAGTTCTTC.

The rearrangement links TRBV7-2 to TRBJ1-1, with D maybe TRBD1 (5 bases). The CDR3 is 13 amino acids. In germline, CDR1 is SGHTA, CDR2 FQGNSA. V lost 4 bases to trimming and J lost 2 bases, with 8 bases between them. CDR3 coding DNA: TGTGCCAGCAGCTACGACAGAAACACTGAAGCTTTCTTT. It translates to CASSYDRNTEAFF. Filled out from reference TRBV7-2 and TRBJ1-1, the complete variable domain reads GAGVSQSPSNKVTEKGKDVELRCDPISGHTALYWYRQSLGQGLEFLIYFQGNSAPDKSGLPSDRFSAERTGGSVSTLTIQRTQQEDSAVYLCASSYDRNTEAFFGQGTRLTVV.